The clone carrying this T cell receptor (beta chain) was seen a handful of times. The antigen is undetermined. Unique molecular identifiers tagged the TCR beta cDNA libraries. One entry per CDR3 protein, called by TCRdb with MiXCR from the PCR reads. The sample lists fewer than 850,000 distinct CDR3 sequences, 25% to 30% occurring once. The source of the sample is a study of post-analysis software for immune sequencing data. The study's findings and limits: Patients had higher frequencies than controls of five or six TRBV segments, including TRBV5-6, TRBV5-1 and TRBV20-1.

V was pared by 4 bases and J by 7 bases, with 11 bases between. Germline V lookup: CDR1 SGHAT, CDR2 FQNNGV. The CDR3 is made up of 13 amino acids. The genes are TRBV11-2 and TRBJ1-5; D is perhaps TRBD1 (6 bases). The sequencing input was blood. The TCR originated in a girl under 18 with multiple sclerosis. Written as DNA, the CDR3 is TGTGCCAGCAGCTCACAGGGTGGGCAGCCCCAGCATTTT. Protein sequence: CASSSQGGQPQHF.